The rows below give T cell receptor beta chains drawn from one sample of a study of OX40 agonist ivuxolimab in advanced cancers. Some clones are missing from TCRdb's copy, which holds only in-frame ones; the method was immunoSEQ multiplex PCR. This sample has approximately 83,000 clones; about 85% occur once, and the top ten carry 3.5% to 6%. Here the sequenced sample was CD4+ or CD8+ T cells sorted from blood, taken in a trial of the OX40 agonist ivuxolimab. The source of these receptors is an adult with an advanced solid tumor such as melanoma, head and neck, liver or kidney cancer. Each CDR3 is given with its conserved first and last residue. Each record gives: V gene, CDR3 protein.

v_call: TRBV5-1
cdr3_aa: CASSLGSGPSYGYTF

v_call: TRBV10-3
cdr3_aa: CAISESGQGLTDTQYF

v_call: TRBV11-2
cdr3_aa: CASSPNRAYEQYF

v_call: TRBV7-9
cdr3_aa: CASSLAITGGSFTDTQYF

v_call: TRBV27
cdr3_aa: CASSKTGDASDTQYF

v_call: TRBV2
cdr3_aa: CASRAFRDPNSPLHF

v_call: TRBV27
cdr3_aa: CASSPGQGPINYGYTF

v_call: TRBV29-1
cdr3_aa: CSVGGGPGAKNIQYF

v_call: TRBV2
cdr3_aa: CARQASGANVLTF

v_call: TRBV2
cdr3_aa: CASSEEALGYGYTF

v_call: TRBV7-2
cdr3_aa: CASSLVGGGGEKLFF

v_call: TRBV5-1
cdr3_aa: CASSLGAEGYTF

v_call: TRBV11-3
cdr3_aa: CASSLVSWGTRNTGELFF

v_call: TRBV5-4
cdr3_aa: CASSFMSAGGGTQYF

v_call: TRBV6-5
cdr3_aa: CASTDRGNTGELFF

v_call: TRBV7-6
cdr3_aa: CASGQNQYGYTF

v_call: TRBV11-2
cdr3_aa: CASRRQMDNSPLHF

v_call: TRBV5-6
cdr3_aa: CASSPGISSYNEQFF

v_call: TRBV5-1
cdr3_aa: CASSSLPTDTQYF

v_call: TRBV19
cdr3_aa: CASSSGTGRSNHNEQFF

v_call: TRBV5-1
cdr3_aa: CASSLRLEPIYEQYF

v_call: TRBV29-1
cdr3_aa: CSVRQGDYDNSPLHF

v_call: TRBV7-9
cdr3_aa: CASSSLGTGRFAYGYTF

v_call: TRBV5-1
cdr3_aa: CASSSGGTLNGGYTF

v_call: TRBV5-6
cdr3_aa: CASSLGSGANVLTF

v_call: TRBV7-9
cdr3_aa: CASSLKSGTVGEKLFF

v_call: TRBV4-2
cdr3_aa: CASSQDRGQSPLHF

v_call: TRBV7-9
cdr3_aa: CASSSDRGSYEQYF

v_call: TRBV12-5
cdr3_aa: CASARGGSYGYTF

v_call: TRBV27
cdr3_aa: CASSARQNEKLFF

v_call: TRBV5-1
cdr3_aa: CASSLGPGESGYTF